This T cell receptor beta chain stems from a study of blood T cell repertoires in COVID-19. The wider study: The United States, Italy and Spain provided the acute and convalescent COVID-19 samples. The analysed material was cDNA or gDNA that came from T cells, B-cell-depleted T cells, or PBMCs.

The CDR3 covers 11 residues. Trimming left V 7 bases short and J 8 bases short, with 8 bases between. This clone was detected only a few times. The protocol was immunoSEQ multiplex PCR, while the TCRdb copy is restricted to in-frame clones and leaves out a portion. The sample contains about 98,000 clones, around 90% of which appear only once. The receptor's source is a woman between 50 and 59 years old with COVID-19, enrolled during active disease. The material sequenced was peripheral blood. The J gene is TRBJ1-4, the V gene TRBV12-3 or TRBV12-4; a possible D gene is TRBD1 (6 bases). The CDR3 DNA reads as TGTGCCAGCAAGGGGGACGAAAAACTGTTTTTT. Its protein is CASKGDEKLFF.